These T cell receptor beta chains were read from a single sample in a study of CD8 T cells in Susac syndrome. TCRdb reanalysed the immunoSEQ multiplex PCR reads using MiXCR and keeps one entry per CDR3 protein. The sample has 95,000 to 150,000 distinct CDR3 sequences, roughly 94% seen once; the top ten hold less than 0.3%. What was sequenced was CD8+ T cells from PBMCs. These receptors were collected from a human donor with Susac syndrome. Each CDR3 is given without its conserved first and last residue. Fields, in order: CDR3 length, V gene, J gene, CDR3 protein.

10	TRBV7-2	TRBJ1-1	ASSLFKGLLF
14	TRBV9	TRBJ2-3	ASSVVPGQGSDTQY
14	TRBV6-2/TRBV6-3	TRBJ2-7	ASAYRPRQGPYEQY
13	TRBV20-1	TRBJ2-4	SAPGDSGRRVIQY
10	TRBV27	TRBJ2-7	ASSPTPYEQY
9	TRBV11-2	TRBJ2-7	ASSPSREQY
11	TRBV5-6	TRBJ2-5	ASSFGLGGTQY
14	TRBV11-1	TRBJ2-7	ASSLGAGTGSDEQY
12	TRBV4-3	TRBJ2-3	ASSQERGSDTQY
14	TRBV12-3/TRBV12-4	TRBJ2-3	ASSLLTSGVEDTQY
11	TRBV14	TRBJ2-1	ASSPPADNEQF
12	TRBV14	TRBJ2-5	ASSYYRDQETQY
13	TRBV12-3/TRBV12-4	TRBJ2-1	ASTKGPLIYNEQF